This T cell receptor (beta chain) was sequenced for a study of T cells in Graves' hyperthyroidism and ophthalmopathy. Study results and caveats: A 13 V-J signature model discriminated ophthalmopathy versus stable hyperthyroidism. Blood also showed most of the thyroid clonotypes that were expanded above 0.001.

This CDR3 spans 13 amino acids. Germline CDR1 MNHNS, CDR2 SASEGT. Deletions cut 3 bases from V and 2 bases from J, with 6 bases between. Patients aged 18 to 65 had newly diagnosed hyperthyroidism lasting under 2 months. Initially, at the first diagnosis of hyperthyroidism and before any ophthalmopathy symptoms, blood was sampled. Amplified TCR beta CDR3 regions derived from RNA transcripts. First-round RT-PCR targeting the TCR CDR3 was performed with the HTBI primer set. TCRdb independently ran MiXCR on the multiplex PCR reads; one entry per CDR3 protein. In the table there are 150,000 to 200,000 distinct CDR3 sequences, around 8.9% of which are singletons. This clonotype was counted between two and nine times. Its antigen is unknown.

The sample taken for sequencing was blood. This sequence joins TRBV6-1 and TRBJ2-3; the D is unclear. The TCR comes from a woman under 30 with Graves' hyperthyroidism that later progressed to Graves' ophthalmopathy. CDR3 DNA: TGTGCCAGCAGTGATCTCTACACAGATACGCAGTATTTT. It specifies CASSDLYTDTQYF.